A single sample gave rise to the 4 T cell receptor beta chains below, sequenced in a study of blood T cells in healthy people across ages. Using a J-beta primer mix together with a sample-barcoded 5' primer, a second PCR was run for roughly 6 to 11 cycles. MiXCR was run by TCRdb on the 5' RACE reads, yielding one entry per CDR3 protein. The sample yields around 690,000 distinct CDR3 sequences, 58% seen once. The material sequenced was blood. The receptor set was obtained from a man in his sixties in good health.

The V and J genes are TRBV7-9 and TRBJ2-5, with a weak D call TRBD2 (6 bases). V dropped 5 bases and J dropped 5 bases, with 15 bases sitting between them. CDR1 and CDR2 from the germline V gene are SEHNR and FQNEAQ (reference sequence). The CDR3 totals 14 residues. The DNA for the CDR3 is TGTGCCAGCAGCCATCCGGGAGCTAGCGAGACCCAGTACTTC. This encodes CASSHPGASETQYF.

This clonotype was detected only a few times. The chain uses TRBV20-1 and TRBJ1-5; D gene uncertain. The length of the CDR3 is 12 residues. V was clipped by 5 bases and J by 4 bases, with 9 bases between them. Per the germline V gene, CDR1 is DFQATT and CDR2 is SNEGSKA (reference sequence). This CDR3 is CSAGDVNQPQHF. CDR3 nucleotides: TGCAGTGCTGGTGACGTAAATCAGCCCCAGCATTTT.

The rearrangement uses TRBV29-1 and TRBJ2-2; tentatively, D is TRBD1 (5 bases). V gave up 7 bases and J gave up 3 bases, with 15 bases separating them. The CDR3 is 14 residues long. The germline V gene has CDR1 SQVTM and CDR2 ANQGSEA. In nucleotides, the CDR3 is TGCAGCGCTCTTGGGGCCAGGGACACCGGGGAGCTGTTTTTT. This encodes CSALGARDTGELFF.

The CDR3 protein is CATSDPGRESGELFF. CDR3 coding DNA: TGTGCCACCAGTGACCCCGGCCGGGAGAGCGGGGAGCTGTTTTTT. The V and J genes are TRBV24-1 and TRBJ2-2, with D tentatively TRBD2 (6 bases). V lost 4 bases, J lost 7 bases, and 15 bases lay in between. The CDR3 consists of 15 residues. Germline lookup yields CDR1 KGHDR and CDR2 SFDVKD.